The clone carrying this T cell receptor (beta chain) was detected many times. Its antigen remains unknown. The data derive from a study of early T cells in non-severe SARS-CoV-2 infection. Overall study findings and caveats: VDJdb-based annotation leaned toward anti-spike CD8 responses and missed private and CD4 specificities.

The V end lost 3 bases, the J end lost 3 bases, and 12 bases lay between the germline ends. The CDR3 runs to 15 residues. Germline V CDR1 and CDR2: LNHDA, SQIVND (reference sequence). Attached unique molecular identifiers marked individual cDNA molecules. TCRdb fed the 5' RACE reads into MiXCR, producing one record per CDR3 protein. The sample has around 50,000 distinct CDR3 sequences, 9.5% to 15% seen once. This chain joins TRBV19 and TRBJ1-5, with D unclear. The material sequenced was whole blood. The TCR sequence derives from an adult who was a healthcare worker with PCR-confirmed SARS-CoV-2 infection or an uninfected control (not recorded which). Here the CDR3 reads CASSIRFTLNQPQHF. The CDR3 DNA is TGTGCCAGTAGTATCAGGTTTACTCTCAATCAGCCCCAGCATTTT.